This entry describes one T cell receptor (beta chain). Its cognate antigen is unknown. The CDR3 covers 12 residues. Germline lookup yields CDR1 SEHNR and CDR2 FQNEAQ (reference sequence). The V and J ends lost 4 bases and 2 bases respectively, with 6 bases between them. TCRdb keeps only in-frame clones here, not all; method: immunoSEQ multiplex PCR. Counted here are about 71,000 clones, about 94% occurring once; the ten biggest clones make up over 0.45%. The record originates from a study of graft-versus-host responses after intestinal transplantation. Background on the study: Grafts that recipients had were multivisceral, liver-intestinal, or isolated intestinal transplants.

Study results and limitations: Recipient marrow showed GvH clones, some seen first in ileum or blood.

The sequencing used unstimulated CD8+ T cells sorted from spleen or lymph node cells, collected before intestinal transplant. The V and J genes are TRBV7-9 and TRBJ2-7; unclear D gene. The clonotype was recovered from a human donor who received an intestinal transplant. The CDR3 sequence is CASSSGTYEQYF. CDR3 coding DNA: TGTGCCAGCAGCTCTGGGACCTACGAGCAGTACTTC.